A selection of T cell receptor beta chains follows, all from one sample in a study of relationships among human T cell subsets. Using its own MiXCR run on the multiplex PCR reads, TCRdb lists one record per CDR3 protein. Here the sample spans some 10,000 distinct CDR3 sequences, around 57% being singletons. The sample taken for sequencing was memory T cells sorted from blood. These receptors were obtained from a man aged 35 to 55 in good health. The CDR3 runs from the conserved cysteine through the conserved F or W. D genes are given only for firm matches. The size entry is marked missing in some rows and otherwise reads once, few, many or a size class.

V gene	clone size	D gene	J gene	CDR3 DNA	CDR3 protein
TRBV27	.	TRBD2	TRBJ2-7	TGTGCCAGCAGTAGGGACAGGTCCCTTACTAGCGGGAGGGACCACGAGCAGTACTTC	CASSRDRSLTSGRDHEQYF
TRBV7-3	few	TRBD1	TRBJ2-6	TGTGCCAGCAGCACCCAGGGGGTTGGGGCCAACGTCCTGACTTTC	CASSTQGVGANVLTF
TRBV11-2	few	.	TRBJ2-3	TGTGCCAGCAGCCCGACTAGTCCAGATACGCAGTATTTT	CASSPTSPDTQYF
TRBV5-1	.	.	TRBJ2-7	TGCGCCAGCAGCTTGGTCTCAGGGGACTACTACGAGCAGTACTTC	CASSLVSGDYYEQYF
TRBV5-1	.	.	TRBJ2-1	TGCGCCAGCAGCTCAGGTCGGGCCGATTTTGATGAGCAGTTCTTC	CASSSGRADFDEQFF
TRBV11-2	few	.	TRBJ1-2	TGTGCCAGCAGCTTAGTCTACGCGGGTTCAGGAGGCTACACCTTC	CASSLVYAGSGGYTF
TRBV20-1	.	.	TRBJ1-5	TGCAGTGCCCGGCCGGGCTTAGCGGGCATCAGCAATCAGCCCCAGCATTTT	CSARPGLAGISNQPQHF
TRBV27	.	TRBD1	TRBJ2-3	TGTGCCAGCAGGGGACAGGGATTGGATACGCAGTATTTT	CASRGQGLDTQYF
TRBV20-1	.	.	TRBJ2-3	TGCAGTGCTTTCCGGGACTCTCGGCAGGCAGATACGCAGTATTTT	CSAFRDSRQADTQYF
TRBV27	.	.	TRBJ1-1	TGTGCCAGCAGTTCTGGTGGGACTGAAGCTTTCTTT	CASSSGGTEAFF
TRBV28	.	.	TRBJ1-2	TGTGCCAGCAGTTTCGCGTTCAAGGGTAACTATGGCTACACCTTC	CASSFAFKGNYGYTF
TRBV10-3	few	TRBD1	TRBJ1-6	TGTGCCGTCAAACAGGGGGCGGATTCACCCCTCCACTTT	CAVKQGADSPLHF
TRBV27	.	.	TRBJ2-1	TGTGCCAGCACCTTAAGGGGGGGGGCGGTTCATCAGTTCTTC	CASTLRGGAVHQFF
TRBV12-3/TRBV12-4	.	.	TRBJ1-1	TGTGCCAGCAGTTCGCAGGAGGAGGACACTGAAGCTTTCTTT	CASSSQEEDTEAFF
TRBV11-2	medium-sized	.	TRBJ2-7	TGTGCCAGCAGCGTCCGATTTGACGGCGAGCAGTACTTC	CASSVRFDGEQYF
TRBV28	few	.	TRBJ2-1	TGTGCCAGCAGTCCGGACTGGAGAATGTTCTTC	CASSPDWRMFF
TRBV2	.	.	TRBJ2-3	TGTGCCAGCAGTATAGACCAAAAAACAGATACGCAGTATTTT	CASSIDQKTDTQYF
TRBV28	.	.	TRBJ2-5	TGTGCCAGCAGTTCAGGAGGTGGCCGGAGGGAGACCCAGTACTTC	CASSSGGGRRETQYF
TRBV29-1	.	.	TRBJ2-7	TGCAGCGTTGAAGAGGAGAGTTACGAGCAGTACTTC	CSVEEESYEQYF
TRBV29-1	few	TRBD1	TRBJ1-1	TGCAGCGTTGAAAAGGACAGGGACACTGAAGCTTTCTTT	CSVEKDRDTEAFF
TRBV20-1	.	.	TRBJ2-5	TGCAGTGCTAGGGTACTGGGAGAGACCCAGTACTTC	CSARVLGETQYF
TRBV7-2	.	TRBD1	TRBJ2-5	TGTGCCAGCAGTCAGGACAGGGGGCTTGTGACCCAGTACTTC	CASSQDRGLVTQYF
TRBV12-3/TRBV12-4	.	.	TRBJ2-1	TGTGCCAGCAGTTTAGAGGGGCAGAAGCAGTTCTTC	CASSLEGQKQFF
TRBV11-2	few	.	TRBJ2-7	TGTGCCAGCAGCCCAACCACCTACGAGCAGTACTTC	CASSPTTYEQYF
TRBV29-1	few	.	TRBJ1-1	TGCAGCGTTTTCCAGACCAACACTGAAGCTTTCTTT	CSVFQTNTEAFF
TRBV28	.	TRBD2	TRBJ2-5	TGTGCCAGCAGTTTAATCTCTGCGGGGGTAAATCAAGAGACCCAGTACTTC	CASSLISAGVNQETQYF
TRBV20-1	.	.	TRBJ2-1	TGCAGTGCCCCCCGAGATAGGAATGAGCAGTTCTTC	CSAPRDRNEQFF
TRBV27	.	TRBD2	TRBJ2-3	TGTGCCAGCAGGGGACTAGCGTCAAACACAGATACGCAGTATTTT	CASRGLASNTDTQYF
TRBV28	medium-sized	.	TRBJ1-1	TGTGCCAGCAGCCCGACTGCGAACACTGAAGCTTTCTTT	CASSPTANTEAFF
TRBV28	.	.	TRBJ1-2	TGTGCCAGCAGCCCAGGGATACAGGTGCGGGGCTACACCTTC	CASSPGIQVRGYTF
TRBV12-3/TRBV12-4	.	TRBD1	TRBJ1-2	TGTGCCAGCAGTGGGGACAGGAGGGATGGCTACACCTTC	CASSGDRRDGYTF
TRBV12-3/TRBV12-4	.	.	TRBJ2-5	TGTGCCAGCAGTTTAGCGGATAGAAAAGAGACCCAGTACTTC	CASSLADRKETQYF
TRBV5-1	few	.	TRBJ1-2	TGCGCCAGCAGCCTGGAGGGGAGGGGATATGGCTACACCTTC	CASSLEGRGYGYTF
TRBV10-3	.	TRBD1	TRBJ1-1	TGTGCCATCAGTCTGGGACAGTCAAAGAACACTGAAGCTTTCTTT	CAISLGQSKNTEAFF
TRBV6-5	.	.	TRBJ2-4	TGTGCCAGCAGTCCGAACCCCGGCGCCAAAAACATTCAGTACTTC	CASSPNPGAKNIQYF
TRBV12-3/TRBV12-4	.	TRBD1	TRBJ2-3	TGTGCCAGCAGTACAGGGGGCGGCACAGATACGCAGTATTTT	CASSTGGGTDTQYF
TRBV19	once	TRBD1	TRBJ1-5	TGTGCCAGTAGTGGCGGACAGGGGACCTATCAGCCCCAGCATTTT	CASSGGQGTYQPQHF
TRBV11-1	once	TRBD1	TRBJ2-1	TGTGCCAGCAGCCTGGGACAGGGAGGGGTAAATGAGCAGTTCTTC	CASSLGQGGVNEQFF
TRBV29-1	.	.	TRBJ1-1	TGCAGCGTTGGAAGGCAGAATGAAGCTTTCTTT	CSVGRQNEAFF
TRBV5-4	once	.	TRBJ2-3	TGTGCCAGCAGCTTGGATCAGGGTGAAGATACGCAGTATTTT	CASSLDQGEDTQYF
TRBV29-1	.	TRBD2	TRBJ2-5	TGCAGCGTTGCGGGAGGCCAAGAGACCCAGTACTTC	CSVAGGQETQYF
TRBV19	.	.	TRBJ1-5	TGTGCCAGTAGTATTGGAAGCAGTCAGCCCCAGCATTTT	CASSIGSSQPQHF
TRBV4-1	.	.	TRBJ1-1	TGCGCCAGCAGGACCCTGGGGGGGAACACTGAAGCTTTCTTT	CASRTLGGNTEAFF
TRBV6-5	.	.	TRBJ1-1	TGTGCCAGCAGTTATGGGGGTAGCACTGAGGCTTTCTTT	CASSYGGSTEAFF
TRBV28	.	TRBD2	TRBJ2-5	TGTGCCAGCAGTTTAAGAGCGGGAGGGCCATCTCCAAAGACCCAGTACTTC	CASSLRAGGPSPKTQYF
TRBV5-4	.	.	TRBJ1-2	TGTGCCAGCAGCTTGGGCAGGGAGGTTGGCTACACCTTC	CASSLGREVGYTF
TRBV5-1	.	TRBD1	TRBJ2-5	TGCGCCAGCAGCACAGGGGGAGAACAGACCCAGTACTTC	CASSTGGEQTQYF
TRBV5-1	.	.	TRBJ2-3	TGCGCCAGCAGCTTGGGCAGGGCTACAGATACGCAGTATTTT	CASSLGRATDTQYF
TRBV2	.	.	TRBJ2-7	TGTGCCAGCAGCCTCAGGGTACTTTACGAGCAGTACTTC	CASSLRVLYEQYF
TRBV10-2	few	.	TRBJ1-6	TGCGCCACAAAGGGGGATAATTCACCCCTCCACTTT	CATKGDNSPLHF
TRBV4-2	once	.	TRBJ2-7	TGTGCCAGCAGCCAAGGTTCATCCGGTAGTGTCGACGAGCAGTACTTC	CASSQGSSGSVDEQYF
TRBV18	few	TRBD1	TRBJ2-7	TGTGCCAGCTCACGGACAGGGGTATCCTACGAGCAGTACTTC	CASSRTGVSYEQYF
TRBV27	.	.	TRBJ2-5	TGTGCCAGCAGTTTACGGTCGCGGAGTCTCCAAGAGACCCAGTACTTC	CASSLRSRSLQETQYF
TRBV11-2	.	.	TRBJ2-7	TGTGCCAGCAGCTCAAGCAGGGGCCCCGACGAGCAGTACTTC	CASSSSRGPDEQYF